The present T cell receptor (beta chain) was sequenced within a study of T cell responses to AZD1222 COVID-19 vaccine. General study points: Two AZD1222 doses significantly raised spike-specific TCR breadth and depth over controls. The reported proportion of spike-specific TCRs targeting unmutated variant regions was nearly half. Most donors were white British, females outnumbered males, and clonal diversity was possibly underestimated. No repertoire was sampled before or during the peak T cell response, only after it.

Measured with immunoSEQ multiplex PCR; TCRdb has only the in-frame clones, and not every one. The sample holds about 180,000 clones, 90% to 95% seen once. Only one count was recorded for this clone. Its cognate antigen is unknown. The V gene's germline CDR1 is MNHEY and CDR2 SMNVEV (reference sequence). The CDR3 runs to 16 residues. V dropped 0 bases and J dropped 7 bases, with 13 bases sitting between them. This chain uses TRBV27 with TRBJ1-6; D gene uncertain. This clonotype was sampled from an adult in good health. The sample consisted of peripheral blood, taken on day 0 of AZD1222 vaccination. This chain's CDR3 is CASSLSRFGGNSPLHF. The CDR3 DNA reads as TGTGCCAGCAGTTTATCCAGATTTGGTGGCAATTCACCCCTCCACTTT.